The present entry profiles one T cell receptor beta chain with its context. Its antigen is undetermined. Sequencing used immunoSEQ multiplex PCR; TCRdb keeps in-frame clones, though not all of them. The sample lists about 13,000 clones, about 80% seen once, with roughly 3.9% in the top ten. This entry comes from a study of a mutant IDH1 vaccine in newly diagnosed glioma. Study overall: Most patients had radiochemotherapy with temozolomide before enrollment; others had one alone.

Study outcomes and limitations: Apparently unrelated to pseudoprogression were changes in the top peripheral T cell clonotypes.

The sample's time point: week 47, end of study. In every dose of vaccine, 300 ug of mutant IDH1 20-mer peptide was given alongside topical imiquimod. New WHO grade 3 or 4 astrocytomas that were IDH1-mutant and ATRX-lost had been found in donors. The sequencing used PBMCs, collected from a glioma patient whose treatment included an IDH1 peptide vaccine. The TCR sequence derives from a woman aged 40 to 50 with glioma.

This CDR3 reads CASSRTGENGYTF. The CDR3 DNA follows: TGTGCCAGCAGCCGGACAGGGGAGAATGGCTACACCTTC. The chain joins TRBV5-4 to TRBJ1-2, with 9 bases lining up with TRBD1. J lost 6 bases, V lost 4 bases, and 4 bases had no gene match. Per germline, CDR1 SGHNT and CDR2 YYREEE (reference sequence). The CDR3 is 13 amino acids.